This TCR beta chain was observed in a study of blood T cell repertoires in COVID-19. The overall study: T cells, B-cell-depleted T cells, or PBMCs provided the cDNA or gDNA that served as material.

In the original analysis: Using reference gene primer amplification, nucleated cell counts were estimated. Method: immunoSEQ multiplex PCR; TCRdb's copy keeps in-frame clones and lacks some. For V, J and clone size, that table is used; D and trimming come from the DNA. In the table there are around 190,000 clones, approximately 91% of which are singletons. This clone was observed once. The CDR3 has 15 amino acids. The V end was cut by 1 base, the J end by 3 bases, with 10 bases between. Germline CDR1 GTSNPN, CDR2 SVGIG (reference sequence). This sequence joins TRBV30 and TRBJ1-6, with D hard to call. The source of this sequence is a man aged 50-59 years with COVID-19, enrolled during active disease. Material: peripheral blood. The CDR3 here is CAWSGGEGYNSPLHF. DNA for the CDR3: TGTGCCTGGAGTGGGGGTGAGGGCTATAATTCACCCCTCCACTTT.